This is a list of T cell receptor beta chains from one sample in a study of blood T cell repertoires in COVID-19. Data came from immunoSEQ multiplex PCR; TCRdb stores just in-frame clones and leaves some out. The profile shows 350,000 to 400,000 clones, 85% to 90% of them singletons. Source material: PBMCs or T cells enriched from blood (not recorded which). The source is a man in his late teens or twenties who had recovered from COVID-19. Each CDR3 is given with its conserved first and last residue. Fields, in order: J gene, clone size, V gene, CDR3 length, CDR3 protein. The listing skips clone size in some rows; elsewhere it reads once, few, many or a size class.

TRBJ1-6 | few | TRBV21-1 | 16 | CASSRPTTGLHSPLHF
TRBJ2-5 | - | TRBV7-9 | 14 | CASSLEAGQETQYF
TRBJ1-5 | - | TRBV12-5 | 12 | CASGLGQGSEHF
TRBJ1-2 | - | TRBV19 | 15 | CASSGQSLAFYGYTF
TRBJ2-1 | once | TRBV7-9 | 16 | CASSPKDRGAYNEQFF
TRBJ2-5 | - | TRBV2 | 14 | CASSIGTDQETQYF
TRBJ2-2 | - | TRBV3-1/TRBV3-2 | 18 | CASSQVRTSGWNTGELFF
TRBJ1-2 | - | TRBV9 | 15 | CASSLNGGSEGGYTF
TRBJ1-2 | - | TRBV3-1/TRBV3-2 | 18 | CASSHILSRTGPNYGYTF
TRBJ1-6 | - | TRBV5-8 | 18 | CASSHQGQGTRYNSPLHF
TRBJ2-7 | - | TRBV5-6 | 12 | CASSLSGYEQYF
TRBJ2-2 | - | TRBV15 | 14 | CATSRERGTGELFF
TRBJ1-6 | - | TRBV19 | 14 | CASTGQGSNSPLHF
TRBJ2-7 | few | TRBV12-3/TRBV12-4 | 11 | CASSLGGEQYF
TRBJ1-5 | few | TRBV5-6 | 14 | CASSWGTGYQPQHF
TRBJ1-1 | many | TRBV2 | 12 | CATGGRNTEAFF
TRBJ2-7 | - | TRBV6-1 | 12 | CASSQARYEQYF
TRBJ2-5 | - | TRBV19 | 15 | CASSLAGGAPKTQYF
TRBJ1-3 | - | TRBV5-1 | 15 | CASSQTGLSGNTIYF
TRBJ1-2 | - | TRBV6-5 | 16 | CASSYFGQGANYGYTF
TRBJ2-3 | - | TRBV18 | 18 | CASSPTSGRPVSTDTQYF
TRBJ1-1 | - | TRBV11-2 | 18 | CASAKDAPGGVGDTEAFF
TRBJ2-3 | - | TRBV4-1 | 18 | CASSLLPGLAGVTDTQYF
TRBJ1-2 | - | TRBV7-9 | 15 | CASSPGLAPNYGYTF